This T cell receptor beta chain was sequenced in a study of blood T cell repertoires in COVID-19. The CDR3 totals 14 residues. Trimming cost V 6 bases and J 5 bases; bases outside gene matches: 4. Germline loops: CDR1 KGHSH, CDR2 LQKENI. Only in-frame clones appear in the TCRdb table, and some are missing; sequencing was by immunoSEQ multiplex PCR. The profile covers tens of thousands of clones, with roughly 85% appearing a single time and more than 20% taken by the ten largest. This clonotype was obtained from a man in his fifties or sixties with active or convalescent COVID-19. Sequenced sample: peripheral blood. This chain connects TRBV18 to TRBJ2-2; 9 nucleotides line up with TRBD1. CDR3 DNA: TGTGCCAGCTCTCCCGACAGGGGGACCGGGGAGCTGTTTTTT. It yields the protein CASSPDRGTGELFF. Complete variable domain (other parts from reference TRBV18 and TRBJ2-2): NAGVMQNPRHLVRRRGQEARLRCSPMKGHSHVYWYRQLPEEGLKFMVYLQKENIIDESGMPKERFSAEFPKEGPSILRIQQVVRGDSAAYFCASSPDRGTGELFFGEGSRLTVL.